One and the same sample provided the 4 T cell receptor beta chains below, sequenced in a study of patients and donors after allogeneic stem cell transplantation. TCRdb itself ran the RT-PCR reads through MiXCR, one entry per CDR3 protein. The table shows about 410,000 distinct CDR3 sequences, with approximately 16% occurring only once. The sample was blood, either unsorted or a sorted T cell fraction (not recorded which). These receptors were taken from a human donor who was either an allogeneic HSCT recipient or a stem cell or donor lymphocyte infusion donor (not recorded which). It is not recorded whose cells these are; they may come from a transplant donor.

This rearrangement joins TRBV20-1 to TRBJ1-5; D call uncertain. The CDR3 is 13 residues long. The V gene lost 6 bases and the J gene lost 0 bases, with 9 bases spanning the gap. CDR1 DFQATT and CDR2 SNEGSKA come from the germline V gene (reference sequence). The CDR3 DNA reads TGCAGTGCGCAGAGATATAGCAATCAGCCCCAGCATTTT. Its translation is CSAQRYSNQPQHF.

Only a few counts were recorded for this clonotype. V and J are TRBV7-9 and TRBJ2-1; 11 positions match TRBD2. CDR3 length: 16 residues. Germline-derived CDR1 and CDR2 are SEHNR and FQNEAQ (reference sequence). V shed 4 bases and J 3 bases; nucleotides not matched to a gene: 5. The CDR3 region is CASSYSGRASYNEQFF. CDR3 nucleotide sequence: TGTGCCAGCAGCTATAGCGGGAGGGCCAGCTACAATGAGCAGTTCTTC.

This clonotype has a handful of counts. The CDR3 sequence: CASSTSGYNEQFF. CDR3 DNA: TGCGCCAGCAGTACTAGCGGGTACAATGAGCAGTTCTTC. The genes are TRBV5-1 and TRBJ2-1, with TRBD2 matching over 9 bases. Germline values: CDR1 SGHRS, CDR2 YFSETQ. After removal of 5 bases from V and 4 bases from J, the junction contained 1 base not matched to a gene. This CDR3 has 13 residues. The whole variable domain, remainder taken from reference TRBV5-1 and TRBJ2-1, is KAGVTQTPRYLIKTRGQQVTLSCSPISGHRSVSWYQQTPGQGLQFLFEYFSETQRNKGNFPGRFSGRQFSNSRSEMNVSTLELGDSALYLCASSTSGYNEQFFGPGTRLTVL.

This clonotype has a count of ten or more. V usage is TRBV15 and J usage is TRBJ2-7, with 9 bases aligning to TRBD2. Germline V gene data show CDR1 as LNHNV and CDR2 as YYDKDF (reference sequence). The CDR3 spans 15 residues. J gave up 6 bases and V 9 bases, and 15 bases lay outside the gene matches. This chain's CDR3 is CATQGAPGLAVEQYF. CDR3 nucleotides: TGTGCCACGCAAGGGGCGCCGGGACTAGCTGTCGAGCAGTACTTC.